This T cell receptor (beta chain) was captured by sequencing in a study of control samples from healthy donors and cancer patients. The CDR3 has 17 residues. Germline lookup yields CDR1 LNHNV and CDR2 YYDKDF (reference sequence). V was shortened by 0 bases and J by 2 bases, with 17 bases between the two germline ends. TCRdb's table, derived via immunoSEQ multiplex PCR, lists solely in-frame clones and lacks some. The sample lists around 130,000 clones, 80% to 95% occurring once. What was sequenced was blood. This chain uses TRBV15 with TRBJ2-7, with D possibly being TRBD1 or TRBD2 (5 bases each). This receptor was obtained from a young man in good health. DNA of the CDR3: TGTGCCACCAGCAGAGATATTTCGGCAGGGAGTCCCTACGAGCAGTACTTC. It specifies CATSRDISAGSPYEQYF. The variable domain in full, completed from reference TRBV15 and TRBJ2-7, reads DAMVIQNPRYQVTQFGKPVTLSCSQTLNHNVMYWYQQKSSQAPKLLFHYYDKDFNNEADTPDNFQSRRPNTSFCFLDIRSPGLGDTAMYLCATSRDISAGSPYEQYFGPGTRLTVT.